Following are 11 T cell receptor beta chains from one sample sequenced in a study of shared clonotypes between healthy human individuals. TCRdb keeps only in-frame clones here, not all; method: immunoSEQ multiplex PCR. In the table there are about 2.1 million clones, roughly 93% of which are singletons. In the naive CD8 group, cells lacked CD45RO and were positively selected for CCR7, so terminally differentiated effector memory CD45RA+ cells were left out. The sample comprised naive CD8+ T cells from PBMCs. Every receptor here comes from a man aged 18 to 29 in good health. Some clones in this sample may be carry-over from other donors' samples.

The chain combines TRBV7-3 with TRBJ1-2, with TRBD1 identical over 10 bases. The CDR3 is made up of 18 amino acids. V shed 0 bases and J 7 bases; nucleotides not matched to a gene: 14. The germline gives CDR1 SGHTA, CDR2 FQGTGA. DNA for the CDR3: TGTGCCAGCAGCTTAACAGTGTCGGAAGGACAGGGGGTACGTGGCTACACCTTC. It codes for CASSLTVSEGQGVRGYTF.

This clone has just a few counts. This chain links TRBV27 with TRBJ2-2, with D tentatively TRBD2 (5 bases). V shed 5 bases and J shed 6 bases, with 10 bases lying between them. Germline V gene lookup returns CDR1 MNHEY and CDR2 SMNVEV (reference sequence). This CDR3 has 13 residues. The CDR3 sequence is CASSPHSAGELFF. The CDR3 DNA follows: TGTGCCAGCAGTCCACATAGCGCCGGGGAGCTGTTTTTT.

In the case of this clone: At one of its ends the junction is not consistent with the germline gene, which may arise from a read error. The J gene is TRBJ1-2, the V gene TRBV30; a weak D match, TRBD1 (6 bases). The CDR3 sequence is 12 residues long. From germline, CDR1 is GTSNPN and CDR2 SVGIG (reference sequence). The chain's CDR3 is CAWSVGAGDGDF. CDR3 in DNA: TGTGCCTGGAGTGTAGGGGCAGGGGACGGGGACTTC.

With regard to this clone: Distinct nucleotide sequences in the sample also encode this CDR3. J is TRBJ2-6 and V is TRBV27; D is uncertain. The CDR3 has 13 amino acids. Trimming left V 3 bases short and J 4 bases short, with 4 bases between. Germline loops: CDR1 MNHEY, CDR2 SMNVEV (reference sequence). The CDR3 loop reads CASSFGGANVLTF. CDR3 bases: TGTGCCAGCAGTTTCGGGGGGGCCAACGTCCTGACTTTC.

DNA for the CDR3: TGTGCCAGCAGCGGGGGTAGCGCTTCCTACAATGAGCAGTTCTTC. Translated: CASSGGSASYNEQFF. This rearrangement joins TRBV5-4 to TRBJ2-1; D may be TRBD1 or TRBD2 (5 bases each). V was trimmed by 4 bases and J by 1 base, leaving 12 bases between them. The CDR3 is 15 amino acids. The germline V gene encodes CDR1 SGHNT and CDR2 YYREEE (reference sequence).

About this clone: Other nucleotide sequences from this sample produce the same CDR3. CDR3 nucleotide sequence: TGTGCCAGCAGTTACTTGGGGAGCTCCTACAATGAGCAGTTCTTC. Its translation: CASSYLGSSYNEQFF. The chain uses TRBV6-6 and TRBJ2-1, with a tentative D call TRBD2 (5 bases). Germline V gene lookup returns CDR1 MNHNY and CDR2 SVGAGI (reference sequence). Trimming pared 1 base from V and 0 bases from J, leaving 7 bases between. This CDR3 is built from 15 residues.

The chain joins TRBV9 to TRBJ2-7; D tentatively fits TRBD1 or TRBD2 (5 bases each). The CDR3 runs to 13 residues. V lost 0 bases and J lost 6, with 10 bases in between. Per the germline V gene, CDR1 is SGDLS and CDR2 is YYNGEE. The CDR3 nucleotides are TGTGCCAGCAGCGTAGGGGGGATTTCCGAGCAGTACTTC. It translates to CASSVGGISEQYF.

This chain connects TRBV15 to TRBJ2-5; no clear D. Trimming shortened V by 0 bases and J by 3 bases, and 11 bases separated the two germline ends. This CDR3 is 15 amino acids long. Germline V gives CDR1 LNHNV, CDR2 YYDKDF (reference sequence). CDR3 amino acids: CATSRDSGSKETQYF. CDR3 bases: TGTGCCACCAGCAGAGATTCAGGTTCGAAAGAGACCCAGTACTTC.

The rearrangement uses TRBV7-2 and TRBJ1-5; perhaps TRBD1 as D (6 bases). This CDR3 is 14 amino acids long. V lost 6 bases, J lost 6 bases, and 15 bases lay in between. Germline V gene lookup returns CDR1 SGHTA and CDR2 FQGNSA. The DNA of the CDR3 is TGTGCCAGCAGGGGGAGGGGGGTCGGTCAGCCCCAGCATTTT. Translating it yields CASRGRGVGQPQHF.

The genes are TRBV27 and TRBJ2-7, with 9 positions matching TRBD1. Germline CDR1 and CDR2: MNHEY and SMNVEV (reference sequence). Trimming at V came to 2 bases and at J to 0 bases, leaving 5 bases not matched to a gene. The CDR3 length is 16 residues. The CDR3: CASSLRGTGSSYEQYF. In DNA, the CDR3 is TGTGCCAGCAGTTTAAGAGGGACAGGGTCCTCCTACGAGCAGTACTTC.

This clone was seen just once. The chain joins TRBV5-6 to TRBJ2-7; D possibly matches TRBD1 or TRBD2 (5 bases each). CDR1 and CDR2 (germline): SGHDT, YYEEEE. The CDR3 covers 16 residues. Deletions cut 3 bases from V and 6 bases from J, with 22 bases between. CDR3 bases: TGTGCCAGCAGCTCTCCCGTCGGGACGCGGTCCCTCGAGCAGTACTTC. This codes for CASSSPVGTRSLEQYF.